The 15 T cell receptor beta chains presented below share a single source sample, sequenced in a study of shared clonotypes between healthy human individuals. Libraries were prepared by immunoSEQ multiplex PCR; TCRdb keeps only in-frame clonotypes and omits some of them. The table shows over 950,000 clones, with roughly 80% occurring only once. The sample consisted of memory CD4+ T cells from PBMCs. Subset of the sample: CD45RA-negative fraction. The receptor set was obtained from a man younger than 30 in good health. Some clones in this sample may be carry-over from other donors' samples.

This clone was counted once. The chain's CDR3 is CASSATRGPGNTIYF. CDR3 nucleotides: TGCGCCAGCAGCGCTACGAGGGGGCCTGGAAACACCATATATTTT. The chain is built from TRBV5-1 and TRBJ1-3, with TRBD1 identical over 7 bases. Germline assignment: CDR1 SGHRS and CDR2 YFSETQ. V lost 4 bases, J lost 2 bases, and 6 bases stayed unmatched. The CDR3 totals 15 residues.

The J gene is TRBJ2-7, the V gene TRBV27; D possibly corresponds to TRBD1 (6 bases). Per germline, CDR1 MNHEY and CDR2 SMNVEV (reference sequence). The CDR3 length is 13 residues. The V end lost 2 bases, the J end lost 6 bases, and 11 bases lay between the germline ends. The CDR3 loop reads CASSLTRGTEQYF. In DNA form, the CDR3 reads TGTGCCAGCAGTTTAACGAGGGGGACCGAGCAGTACTTC.

The chain joins TRBV7-9 to TRBJ2-1; 7 nucleotides align to TRBD2. This CDR3 is 13 amino acids long. The V gene's germline CDR1 is SEHNR and CDR2 FQNEAQ (reference sequence). V lost 4 bases, J lost 6 bases, and 3 bases stayed unmatched. The CDR3 DNA reads as TGTGCCAGCAGCTGGGGCGGGAGCAATGAGCAGTTCTTC. It specifies CASSWGGSNEQFF.

This clone is a singleton in its sample. This chain joins TRBV2 and TRBJ2-1; no reliable D call. The germline V and J ends were trimmed by 4 bases and 10 bases, with 8 bases remaining between them. This CDR3 has 11 residues. Germline V gene sequence: CDR1 SNHLY, CDR2 FYNNEI. The CDR3 bases are TGTGCCAGCAGTGGGCTGTCCGAGCAGTTCTTC. As protein: CASSGLSEQFF.

The V and J genes are TRBV7-8 and TRBJ1-2; D possibly corresponds to TRBD1 (5 bases). Germline assignment: CDR1 SGHVS and CDR2 FQNEAQ. There are 14 residues in the CDR3. Between the trimmed V and J ends, which lost 4 bases and 3 bases, there was a span of 12 bases. The CDR3 spells CASSSAPGYYGYTF. CDR3 DNA sequence: TGTGCCAGCAGCTCCGCCCCAGGGTACTATGGCTACACCTTC.

V usage is TRBV5-8 and J usage is TRBJ1-4; 12 bases map to TRBD1. Trimming removed 4 bases from V and 13 bases from J; junction bases left unmatched: 8. Per the germline V gene, CDR1 is SGHTS and CDR2 is YDEGEE. This CDR3 spans 14 amino acids. As DNA, the CDR3 is TGTGCCAGCAGCCGGGACAGGGGGCTTCGTCGACTGTTTTTT. Encoded protein: CASSRDRGLRRLFF.

The chain links TRBV28 to TRBJ1-1; D may be TRBD1 (5 bases). Germline CDR1 is MDHEN and CDR2 is SYDVKM. This CDR3 is built from 16 residues. Trimming took off 5 bases at V and 0 bases at J, with 16 bases between the two ends. The CDR3 nucleotides are TGTGCCAGCAGTCGGGACGGTGCTTTCTTGAACACTGAAGCTTTCTTT. Amino acid sequence: CASSRDGAFLNTEAFF.

The genes are TRBV5-6 and TRBJ1-4; D call uncertain. The CDR3 sequence is 18 residues long. The V gene's germline CDR1 is SGHDT and CDR2 YYEEEE. Trimming left V 2 bases short and J 0 bases short, with 17 bases between. The CDR3 region is CASSLLGRGSATNEKLFF. The CDR3 DNA follows: TGTGCCAGCAGCTTACTAGGACGAGGAAGTGCAACTAATGAAAAACTGTTTTTT. Combining the CDR3 with reference TRBV5-6 and TRBJ1-4 gives the whole variable domain DAGVTQSPTHLIKTRGQQVTLRCSPKSGHDTVSWYQQALGQGPQFIFQYYEEEERQRGNFPDRFSGHQFPNYSSELNVNALLLGDSALYLCASSLLGRGSATNEKLFFGSGTQLSVL.

The rearrangement uses TRBV5-1 and TRBJ2-7; 7 bases fit TRBD1. CDR1 is SGHRS, CDR2 YFSETQ, per germline. The CDR3 spans 13 residues. V was pared by 3 bases and J by 2 bases, with 2 bases of the junction left unmatched. The CDR3 sequence: CASSWDSTYEQYF. In DNA, the CDR3 is TGCGCCAGCAGCTGGGACAGCACCTACGAGCAGTACTTC.

With regard to this clone: The sample holds other DNA sequences that translate to the same CDR3. The chain uses TRBV27 and TRBJ2-3; 10 bases are a match to TRBD2. The CDR3 sequence is 15 residues long. In germline, CDR1 is MNHEY, CDR2 SMNVEV (reference sequence). V lost 3 bases to trimming and J lost 4 bases; unmatched junction nucleotides: 4. In DNA, the CDR3 is TGTGCCAGCAGTTTGGGGCTAGCGGGAGCAGATACGCAGTATTTT. Its translation: CASSLGLAGADTQYF.

The genes are TRBV27 and TRBJ2-2, with D unclear. CDR1 and CDR2 (germline): MNHEY, SMNVEV (reference sequence). V lost 0 bases to trimming and J lost 1 base, with 6 bases between them. The CDR3 is 15 amino acids. The CDR3, as DNA: TGTGCCAGCAGTTTATCGGCAGTGAACACCGGGGAGCTGTTTTTT. This translates into CASSLSAVNTGELFF.

This clone was recorded a few times. The J gene is TRBJ1-4, the V gene TRBV2; possible D gene TRBD1, 5 bases. Germline V lookup: CDR1 SNHLY, CDR2 FYNNEI. Trimming took off 7 bases at V and 8 bases at J, with 14 bases between the two ends. The CDR3 is made up of 13 amino acids. The CDR3 here is CASKRGFGEKLFF. The CDR3 DNA is TGTGCCAGCAAAAGGGGTTTCGGGGAAAAACTGTTTTTT.

The chain combines TRBV2 with TRBJ1-1; no reliable D call. CDR1 and CDR2 (germline): SNHLY, FYNNEI. The CDR3 has 13 amino acids. Trimming left V 5 bases short and J 6 bases short, with 13 bases between. In nucleotides, the CDR3 is TGTGCCAGCAGTTTAGGTTCGGGTTCTGAAGCTTTCTTT. Encoded protein: CASSLGSGSEAFF.

The V gene is TRBV7-9, the J gene TRBJ2-2; 10 bases line up with TRBD2. Germline values: CDR1 SEHNR, CDR2 FQNEAQ (reference sequence). V was pared by 2 bases and J by 3 bases, with 6 bases of the junction left unmatched. The CDR3 loop spans 17 amino acids. The CDR3 reads CASSLKREGRDTGELFF. The DNA of the CDR3 is TGTGCCAGCAGCTTAAAGCGGGAGGGCCGGGACACCGGGGAGCTGTTTTTT.

CDR3 region: CASSRTRGHEQFF. CDR3 in DNA: TGCGCCAGCAGCCGCACCCGTGGCCATGAGCAGTTCTTC. J is TRBJ2-1 and V is TRBV4-1, with D uncertain. Germline V gives CDR1 MGHRA, CDR2 YSYEKL. CDR3 length: 13 residues. V dropped 4 bases and J dropped 8 bases, with 12 bases sitting between them.